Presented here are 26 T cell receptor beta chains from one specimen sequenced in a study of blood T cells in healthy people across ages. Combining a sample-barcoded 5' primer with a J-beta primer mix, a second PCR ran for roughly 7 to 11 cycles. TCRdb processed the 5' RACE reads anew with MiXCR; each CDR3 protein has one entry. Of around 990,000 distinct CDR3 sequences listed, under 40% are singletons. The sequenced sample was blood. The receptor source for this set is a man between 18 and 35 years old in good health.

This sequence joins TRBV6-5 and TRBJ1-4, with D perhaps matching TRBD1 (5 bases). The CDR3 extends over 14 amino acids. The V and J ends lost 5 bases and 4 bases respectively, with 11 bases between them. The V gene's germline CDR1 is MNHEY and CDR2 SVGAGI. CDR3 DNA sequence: TGTGCCAGCAGTCAACAGGAATTTAATGAAAAACTGTTTTTT. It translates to CASSQQEFNEKLFF.

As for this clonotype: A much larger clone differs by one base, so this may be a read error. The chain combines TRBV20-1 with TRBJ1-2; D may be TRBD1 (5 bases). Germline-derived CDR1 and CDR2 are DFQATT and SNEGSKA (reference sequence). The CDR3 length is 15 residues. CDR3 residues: CSARDGGSSNYGYAF. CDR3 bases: TGCAGTGCTAGAGATGGGGGGTCCTCCAACTATGGCTACGCCTTC.

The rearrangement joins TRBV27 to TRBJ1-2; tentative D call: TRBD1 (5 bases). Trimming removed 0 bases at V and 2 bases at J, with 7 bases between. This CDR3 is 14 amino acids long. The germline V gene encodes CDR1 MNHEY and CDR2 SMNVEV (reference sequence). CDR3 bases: TGTGCCAGCAGTTTATCCAGGGCCAACTATGGCTACACCTTC. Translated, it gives CASSLSRANYGYTF.

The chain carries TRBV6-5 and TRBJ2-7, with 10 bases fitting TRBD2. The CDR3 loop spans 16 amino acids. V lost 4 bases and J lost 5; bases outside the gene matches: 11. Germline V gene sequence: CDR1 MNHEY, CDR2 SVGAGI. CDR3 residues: CASSSLGLAGAHEQYF. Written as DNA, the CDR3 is TGTGCCAGCAGTTCCCTCGGGCTAGCGGGGGCCCACGAGCAGTACTTC.

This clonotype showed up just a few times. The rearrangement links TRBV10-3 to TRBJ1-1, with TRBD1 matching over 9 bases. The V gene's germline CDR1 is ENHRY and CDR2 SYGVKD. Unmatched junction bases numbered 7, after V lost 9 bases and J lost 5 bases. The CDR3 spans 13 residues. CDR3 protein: CAMQQGARTEAFF. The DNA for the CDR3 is TGTGCCATGCAACAGGGGGCGAGAACTGAAGCTTTCTTT.

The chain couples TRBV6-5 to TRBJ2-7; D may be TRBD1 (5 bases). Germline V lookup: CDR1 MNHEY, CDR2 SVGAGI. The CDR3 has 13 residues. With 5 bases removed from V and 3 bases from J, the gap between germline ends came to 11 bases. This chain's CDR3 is CASSDVQGYEQYF. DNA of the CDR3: TGTGCCAGCAGTGACGTGCAGGGCTACGAGCAGTACTTC.

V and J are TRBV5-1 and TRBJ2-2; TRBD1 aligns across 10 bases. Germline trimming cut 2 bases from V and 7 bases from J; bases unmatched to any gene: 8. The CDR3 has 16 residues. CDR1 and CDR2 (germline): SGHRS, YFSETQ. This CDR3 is CASSLTTGGSGGELFF. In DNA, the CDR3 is TGCGCCAGCAGCTTAACGACAGGGGGCTCGGGCGGGGAGCTGTTTTTT.

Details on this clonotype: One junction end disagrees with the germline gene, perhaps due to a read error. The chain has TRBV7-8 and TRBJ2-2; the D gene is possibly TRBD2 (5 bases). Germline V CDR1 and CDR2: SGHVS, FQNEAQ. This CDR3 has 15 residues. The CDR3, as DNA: TGTGCCAGCAGTTTAGCGCGTGGGAACACCGGGGAGCTGTTTTTT. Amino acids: CASSLARGNTGELFF.

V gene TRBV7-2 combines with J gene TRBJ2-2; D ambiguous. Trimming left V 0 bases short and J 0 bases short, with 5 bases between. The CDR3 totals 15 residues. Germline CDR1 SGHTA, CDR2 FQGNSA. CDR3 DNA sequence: TGTGCCAGCAGCTTAGCACAGACGAACACCGGGGAGCTGTTTTTT. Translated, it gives CASSLAQTNTGELFF.

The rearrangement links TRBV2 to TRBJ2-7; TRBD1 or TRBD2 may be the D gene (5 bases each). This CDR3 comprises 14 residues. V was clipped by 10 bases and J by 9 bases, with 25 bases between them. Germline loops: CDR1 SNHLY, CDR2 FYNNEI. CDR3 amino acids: CATRPGRRSRGQYF. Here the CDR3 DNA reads TGTGCCACTAGACCGGGACGGAGATCTCGAGGGCAGTACTTC.

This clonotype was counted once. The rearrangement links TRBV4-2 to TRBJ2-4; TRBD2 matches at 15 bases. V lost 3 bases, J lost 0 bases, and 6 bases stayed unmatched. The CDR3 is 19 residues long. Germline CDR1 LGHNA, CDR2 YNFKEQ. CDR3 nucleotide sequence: TGTGCCAGCAGCCAGGAGGGACTAGCGGGGGGCCTAGCCAAAAACATTCAGTACTTC. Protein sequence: CASSQEGLAGGLAKNIQYF.

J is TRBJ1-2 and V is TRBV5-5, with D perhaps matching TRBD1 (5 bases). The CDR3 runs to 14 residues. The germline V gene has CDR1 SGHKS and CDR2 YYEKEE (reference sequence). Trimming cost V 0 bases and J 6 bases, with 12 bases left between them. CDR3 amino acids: CASSLDSGVDGYTF. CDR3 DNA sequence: TGTGCCAGCAGCTTGGATTCGGGGGTTGATGGCTACACCTTC.

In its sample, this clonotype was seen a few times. CDR3 nucleotides: TGTGCCATCAGGGCGGGGGGGATTGATGAGCAGTTCTTC. Translating it yields CAIRAGGIDEQFF. The chain joins TRBV10-3 to TRBJ2-1; 9 bases line up with TRBD2. The CDR3 is 13 amino acids. The V and J ends lost 6 bases and 8 bases, in that order; junction bases with no gene match: 5. The V gene's germline CDR1 is ENHRY and CDR2 SYGVKD.

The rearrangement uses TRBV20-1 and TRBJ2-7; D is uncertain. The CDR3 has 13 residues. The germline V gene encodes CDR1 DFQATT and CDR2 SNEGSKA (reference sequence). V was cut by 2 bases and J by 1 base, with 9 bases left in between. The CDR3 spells CSARPSTSYEQYF. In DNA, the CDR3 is TGCAGTGCTAGACCTTCTACGTCCTACGAGCAGTACTTC.

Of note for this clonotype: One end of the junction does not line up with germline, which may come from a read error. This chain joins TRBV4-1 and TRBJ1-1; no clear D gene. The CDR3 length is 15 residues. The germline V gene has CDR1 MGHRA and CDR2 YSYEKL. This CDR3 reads CAGSQVRSVNTEAFF. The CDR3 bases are TGCGCCGGCAGCCAAGTAAGATCAGTTAACACTGAAGCTTTCTTT.

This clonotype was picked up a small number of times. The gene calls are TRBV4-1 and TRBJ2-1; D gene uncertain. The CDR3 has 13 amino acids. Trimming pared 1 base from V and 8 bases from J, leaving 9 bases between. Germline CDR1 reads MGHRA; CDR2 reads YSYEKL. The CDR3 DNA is TGCGCCAGCAGCCAAGCGCTAGGCTATGAGCAGTTCTTC. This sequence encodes CASSQALGYEQFF.

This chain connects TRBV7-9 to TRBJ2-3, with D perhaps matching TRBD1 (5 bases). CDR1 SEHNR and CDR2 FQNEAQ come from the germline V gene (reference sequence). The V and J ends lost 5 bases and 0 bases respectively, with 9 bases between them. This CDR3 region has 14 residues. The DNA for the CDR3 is TGTGCCAGCAGCGGTGACAGTAGCACAGATACGCAGTATTTT. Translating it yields CASSGDSSTDTQYF.

CDR3 protein: CASSPSFETQYF. The CDR3 DNA is TGCGCCAGCAGCCCCTCTTTTGAGACCCAGTACTTC. This chain uses TRBV5-1 with TRBJ2-5; D call uncertain. Germline assignment: CDR1 SGHRS and CDR2 YFSETQ. The V end was cut by 4 bases, the J end by 5 bases, with 9 bases between. This CDR3 comprises 12 residues.

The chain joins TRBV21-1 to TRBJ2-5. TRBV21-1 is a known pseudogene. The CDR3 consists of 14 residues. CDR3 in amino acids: CASSKGNPQETQYF. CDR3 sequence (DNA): TGTGCCAGCAGCAAAGGGAATCCCCAAGAGACCCAGTACTTC.

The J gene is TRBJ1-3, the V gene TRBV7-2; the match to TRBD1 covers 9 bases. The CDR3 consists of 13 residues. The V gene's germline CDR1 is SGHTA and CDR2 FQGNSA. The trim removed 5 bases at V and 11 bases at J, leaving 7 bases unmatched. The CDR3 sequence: CASSATGGSPIYF. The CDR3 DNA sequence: TGTGCCAGCAGCGCGACAGGGGGGTCGCCCATATATTTT.

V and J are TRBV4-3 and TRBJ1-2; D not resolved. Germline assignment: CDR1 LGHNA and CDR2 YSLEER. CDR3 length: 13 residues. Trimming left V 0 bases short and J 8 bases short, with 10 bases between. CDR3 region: CASSQESYNGYTF. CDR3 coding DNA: TGCGCCAGCAGCCAAGAGTCATATAACGGCTACACCTTC.

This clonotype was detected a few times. CDR3 nucleotide sequence: TGTGCCAGCAGTGAATCTAACTACAATGAGCAGTTCTTC. Translation gives CASSESNYNEQFF. V is TRBV25-1 and J is TRBJ2-1; D is unclear. The CDR3 has 13 residues. Germline CDR1 reads MGHDK; CDR2 reads SYGVNS. V dropped 1 base and J dropped 3 bases, with 4 bases sitting between them.

This CDR3 is CAISTGHPSSYEQFF. CDR3 DNA: TGTGCCATCAGCACGGGACACCCGAGCTCCTACGAGCAGTTCTTC. This chain connects TRBV10-3 to TRBJ2-1; D perhaps matches TRBD1 (6 bases). V dropped 6 bases and J dropped 10 bases, with 22 bases sitting between them. CDR3 size: 15 residues. Per the germline V gene, CDR1 is ENHRY and CDR2 is SYGVKD.

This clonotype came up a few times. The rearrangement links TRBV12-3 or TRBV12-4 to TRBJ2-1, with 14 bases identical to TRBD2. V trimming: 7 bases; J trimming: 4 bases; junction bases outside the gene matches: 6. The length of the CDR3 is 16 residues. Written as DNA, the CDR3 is TGTGCCAGCACCGGGACTAGCGGGGGCCTTTACAATGAGCAGTTCTTC. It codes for CASTGTSGGLYNEQFF.

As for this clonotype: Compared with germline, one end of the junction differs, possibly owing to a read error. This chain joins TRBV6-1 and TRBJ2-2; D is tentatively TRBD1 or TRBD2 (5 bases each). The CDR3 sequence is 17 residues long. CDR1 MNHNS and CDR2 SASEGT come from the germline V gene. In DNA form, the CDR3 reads TGTGCCAGCAGCGAAGAGTGGACACTCGGGATAACCGGGGAGCTGTTTTTT. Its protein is CASSEEWTLGITGELFF.

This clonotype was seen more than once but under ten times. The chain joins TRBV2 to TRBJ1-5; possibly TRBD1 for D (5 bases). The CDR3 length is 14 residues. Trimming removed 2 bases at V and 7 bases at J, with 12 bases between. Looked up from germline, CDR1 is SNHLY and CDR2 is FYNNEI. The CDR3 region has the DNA TGTGCCAGCAGTGAACAGGGAGGATGGCAGCCCCAGCATTTT. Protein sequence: CASSEQGGWQPQHF.